A single sample is the source of the 17 T cell receptor beta chains below, sequenced in a study of cytomegalovirus exposure and HLA in healthy donors. PCR was performed using 60 Vbeta and 13 Jbeta primers. Data came from immunoSEQ multiplex PCR; TCRdb stores just in-frame clones and leaves some out. The sample has 150,000 to 200,000 clones; approximately 84% are singletons. Sequencing was performed on PBMCs. The receptor source for this set is a boy under 18 in good health and CMV-seronegative.

A single count supports this clone. The chain carries TRBV6-1 and TRBJ2-7; TRBD2 matches 7 bases. The CDR3 runs to 14 residues. V lost 1 base and J lost 0; bases outside the gene matches: 0. CDR1 is MNHNS, CDR2 SASEGT, per germline. CDR3 residues: CASSEGTSSYEQYF. In DNA form, the CDR3 reads TGTGCCAGCAGTGAAGGGACTAGCTCCTACGAGCAGTACTTC.

This clone has a handful of counts. The chain has TRBV10-1 and TRBJ2-2; 8 nucleotides line up with TRBD1. The CDR3 length is 15 residues. CDR1 and CDR2 (germline): WNHNN, SYGVQD (reference sequence). The V and J ends lost 4 bases and 3 bases, in that order; junction bases with no gene match: 4. The CDR3 loop reads CASSAGGGYTGELFF. The CDR3 DNA follows: TGCGCCAGCAGTGCAGGGGGCGGGTACACCGGGGAGCTGTTTTTT.

DNA for the CDR3: TGTGCCAGCAGTGGTTACGGGAGGGGTGATGGCTACACCTTC. Amino acid sequence: CASSGYGRGDGYTF. The chain links TRBV25-1 to TRBJ1-2, with D possibly being TRBD1 (5 bases). The CDR3 is 14 residues long. Germline CDR1 is MGHDK and CDR2 is SYGVNS. Deletions cut 4 bases from V and 6 bases from J, with 15 bases between.

The chain uses TRBV2 and TRBJ2-4; perhaps TRBD2 as D (6 bases). Germline assignment: CDR1 SNHLY and CDR2 FYNNEI. V lost 10 bases, J lost 5 bases, and 15 bases lay in between. CDR3 length: 13 residues. CDR3 sequence: CATATLAENIQYF. The CDR3 bases are TGTGCCACCGCCACATTAGCGGAAAACATTCAGTACTTC.

The V and J genes are TRBV11-2 and TRBJ2-7; perhaps TRBD1 as D (5 bases). The V and J ends lost 1 base and 1 base respectively, with 11 bases between them. This CDR3 contains 15 residues. Germline V lookup: CDR1 SGHAT, CDR2 FQNNGV. CDR3 amino acids: CASSLGLSGSYEQYF. Here the CDR3 DNA reads TGTGCCAGCAGCTTAGGACTTTCAGGGTCCTACGAGCAGTACTTC.

Note on this clone: The missing conserved phenylalanine or tryptophan at the end of this CDR3 makes a read error likely. The V gene is TRBV5-1, the J gene TRBJ2-7; tentative D call: TRBD2 (7 bases). Germline CDR1 reads SGHRS; CDR2 reads YFSETQ. Between the trimmed V and J ends, which lost 5 bases and 6 bases, there was a span of 21 bases. This CDR3 has 15 amino acids. CDR3 nucleotide sequence: TGCGCCAGCAGGACACTGGGGGGGGCAGGGGTCGAGCAGTACTCC. It translates to CASRTLGGAGVEQYS.

This clone was picked up one time. This rearrangement joins TRBV12-5 to TRBJ2-7; the D gene is possibly TRBD1 (5 bases). This CDR3 comprises 16 residues. CDR1 and CDR2 (germline): LGHNT, FRNRAP. Trimming took off 6 bases at V and 0 bases at J, with 18 bases between the two ends. CDR3: CASGIQRQPVSYEQYF. As DNA, the CDR3 is TGTGCTAGTGGCATTCAGAGACAGCCCGTCTCCTACGAGCAGTACTTC.

Only one count was recorded for this clone. CDR3 protein: CASSQWTGNYGYTF. The CDR3 DNA reads TGTGCCAGCAGCCAGTGGACGGGAAACTATGGCTACACCTTC. The J gene is TRBJ1-2, the V gene TRBV13; D is ambiguous. The CDR3 spans 14 residues. CDR1 PRHDT and CDR2 FYEKMQ come from the germline V gene (reference sequence). Trimming stripped 5 bases from V and 2 bases from J, with 12 bases between.

V gene TRBV21-1 combines with J gene TRBJ1-2; the D segment call TRBD1 is taken from the table without a DNA check. TRBV21-1 is labeled a pseudogene. This CDR3 contains 14 residues. The CDR3 DNA sequence: TGTGCCAGCAGCAATAATGACAGGGTCTATGGCTACACCTTC. Its protein product is CASSNNDRVYGYTF.

The chain combines TRBV5-4 with TRBJ2-7; 9 nucleotides line up with TRBD2. The CDR3 consists of 16 residues. The V gene end was trimmed by 0 bases and the J gene end by 5 bases; junction bases not matched to a gene: 9. Germline CDR1 and CDR2: SGHNT and YYREEE (reference sequence). CDR3 in amino acids: CASSLARAGGLDEQYF. CDR3 nucleotides: TGTGCCAGCAGCTTGGCAAGGGCGGGGGGGCTCGACGAGCAGTACTTC.

This clone occurred once. The genes are TRBV5-1 and TRBJ1-1; TRBD1 matches 10 bases. CDR1 SGHRS and CDR2 YFSETQ come from the germline V gene. Trimming took 4 bases from V and 4 from J; bases not matched to a gene: 4. The CDR3 runs 14 residues. The CDR3 DNA reads TGCGCCAGCAGCCCCGGGACAGGGGCCACTGAAGCTTTCTTT. It yields the protein CASSPGTGATEAFF.

This sequence joins TRBV4-2 and TRBJ1-2; 8 bases line up with TRBD1. Germline V gene data show CDR1 as LGHNA and CDR2 as YNFKEQ. The junction had 7 bases not matched to a gene; V was cut back by 4 bases and J by 6 bases. This CDR3 comprises 14 residues. This CDR3 is CASSRDRISNGYTF. Written as DNA, the CDR3 is TGTGCCAGCAGCCGGGACAGGATATCCAATGGCTACACCTTC.

This chain links TRBV7-8 with TRBJ1-2, with D hard to call. Germline CDR1 reads SGHVS; CDR2 reads FQNEAQ. The V end was cut by 2 bases, the J end by 4 bases, with 11 bases between. This CDR3 region has 14 residues. In DNA, the CDR3 is TGTGCCAGCAGCTTAACGGGAACCTTCTATGGCTACACCTTC. Its protein is CASSLTGTFYGYTF.

The sample holds a few counts of this clone. This sample includes further DNA sequences coding for the same CDR3. J is TRBJ1-6 and V is TRBV6-5; D may be TRBD1 (6 bases). The ends were cut back, 3 bases at V and 3 bases at J, with 9 bases in the middle. The CDR3 spans 15 residues. Per germline, CDR1 MNHEY and CDR2 SVGAGI. CDR3 DNA sequence: TGTGCCAGCAGTTATTCGACAGGCTATAATTCACCCCTCCACTTT. As protein: CASSYSTGYNSPLHF.

This rearrangement joins TRBV19 to TRBJ2-1; 12 bases fit TRBD2. The V and J ends lost 5 bases and 6 bases, in that order; junction bases with no gene match: 11. Germline CDR1 is LNHDA and CDR2 is SQIVND (reference sequence). The CDR3 is made up of 17 amino acids. For the CDR3, the DNA is TGTGCCAGTAGTGCCACGACTAGCGGGGGCCATTTCAATGAGCAGTTCTTC. This gives the protein CASSATTSGGHFNEQFF.

As regards this clone: Other DNA variants within this sample encode the same CDR3. The chain joins TRBV7-8 to TRBJ1-1; no reliable D call. Germline V lookup: CDR1 SGHVS, CDR2 FQNEAQ. This CDR3 comprises 13 residues. Deletions cut 1 base from V and 4 bases from J, with 7 bases between. The CDR3 DNA sequence: TGTGCCAGCAGCTTAGACCGGGGCACTGAAGCTTTCTTT. It is translated as CASSLDRGTEAFF.

The rearrangement links TRBV19 to TRBJ1-1; D is possibly TRBD1 (6 bases). Trimming shortened V by 1 base and J by 5 bases, and 14 bases separated the two germline ends. This CDR3 contains 15 residues. Germline values: CDR1 LNHDA, CDR2 SQIVND (reference sequence). CDR3 region: CASSIGDRPLTEAFF. CDR3 sequence (DNA): TGTGCCAGTAGTATAGGTGACAGGCCTTTGACTGAAGCTTTCTTT.